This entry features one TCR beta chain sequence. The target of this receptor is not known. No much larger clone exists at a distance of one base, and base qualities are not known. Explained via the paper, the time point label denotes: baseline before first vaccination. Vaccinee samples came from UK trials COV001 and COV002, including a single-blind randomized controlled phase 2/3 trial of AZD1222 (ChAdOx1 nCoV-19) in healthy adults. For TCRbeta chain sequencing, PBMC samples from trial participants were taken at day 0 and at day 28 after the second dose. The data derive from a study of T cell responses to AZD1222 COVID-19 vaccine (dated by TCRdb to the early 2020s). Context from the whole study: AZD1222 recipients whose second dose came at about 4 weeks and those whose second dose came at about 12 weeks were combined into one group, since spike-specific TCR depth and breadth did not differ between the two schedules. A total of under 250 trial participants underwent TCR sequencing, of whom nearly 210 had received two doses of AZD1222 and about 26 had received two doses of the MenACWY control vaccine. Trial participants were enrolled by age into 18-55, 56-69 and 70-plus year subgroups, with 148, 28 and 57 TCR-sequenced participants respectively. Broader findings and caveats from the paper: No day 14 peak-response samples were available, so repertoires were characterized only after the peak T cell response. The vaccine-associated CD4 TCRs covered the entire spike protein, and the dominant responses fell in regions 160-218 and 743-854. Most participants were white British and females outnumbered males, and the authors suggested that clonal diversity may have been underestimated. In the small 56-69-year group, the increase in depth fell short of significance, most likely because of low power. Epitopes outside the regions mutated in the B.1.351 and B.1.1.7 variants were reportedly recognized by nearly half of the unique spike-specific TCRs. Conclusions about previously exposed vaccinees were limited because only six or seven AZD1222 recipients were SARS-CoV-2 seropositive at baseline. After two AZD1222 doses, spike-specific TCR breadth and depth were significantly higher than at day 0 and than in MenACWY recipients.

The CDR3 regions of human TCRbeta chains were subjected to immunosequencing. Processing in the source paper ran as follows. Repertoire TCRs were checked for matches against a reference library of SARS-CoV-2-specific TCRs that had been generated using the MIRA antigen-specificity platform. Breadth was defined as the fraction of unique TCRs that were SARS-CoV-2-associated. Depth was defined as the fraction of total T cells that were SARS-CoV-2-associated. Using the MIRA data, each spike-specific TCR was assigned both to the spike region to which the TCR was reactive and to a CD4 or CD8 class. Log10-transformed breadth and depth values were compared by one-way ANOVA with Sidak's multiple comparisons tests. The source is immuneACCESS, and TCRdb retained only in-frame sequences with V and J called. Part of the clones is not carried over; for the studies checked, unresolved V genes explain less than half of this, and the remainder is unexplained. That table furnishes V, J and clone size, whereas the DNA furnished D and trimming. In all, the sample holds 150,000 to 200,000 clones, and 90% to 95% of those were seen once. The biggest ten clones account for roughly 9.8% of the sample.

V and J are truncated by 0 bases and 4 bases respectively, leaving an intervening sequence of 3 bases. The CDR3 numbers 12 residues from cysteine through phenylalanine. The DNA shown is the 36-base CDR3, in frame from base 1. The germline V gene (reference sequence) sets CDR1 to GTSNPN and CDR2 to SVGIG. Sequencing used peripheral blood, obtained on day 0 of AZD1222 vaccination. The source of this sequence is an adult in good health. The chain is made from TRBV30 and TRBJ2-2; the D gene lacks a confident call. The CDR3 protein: CAWSVTTGELFF. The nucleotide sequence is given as TGTGCCTGGAGTGTAACCACCGGGGAGCTGTTTTTT.